Below, one T cell receptor (beta chain) is given with its context. This entry is derived from a study of blood T cell repertoires in COVID-19. About the research overall: From T cells, B-cell-depleted T cells, or PBMCs came the material, which was cDNA or gDNA.

Germline V gene lookup returns CDR1 SGHNT and CDR2 YYREEE (reference sequence). V was clipped by 0 bases and J by 8 bases, with 11 bases between them. CDR3 length: 13 amino acids. Clones were read by immunoSEQ multiplex PCR, and TCRdb kept only the in-frame ones, dropping some. The sample has about 480,000 clones, about nine tenths seen once. Sequencing was done on a sample of peripheral blood. The sequence was collected from a woman aged 45-65 years with COVID-19, enrolled during active disease. The rearrangement links TRBV5-4 to TRBJ1-2; a possible D gene is TRBD1 (6 bases). The CDR3 DNA is TGTGCCAGCAGCTTGGAAGGACAGACGGGCTACACCTTC. The encoded protein is CASSLEGQTGYTF.